This TCR beta chain is from a study of shared clonotypes between healthy human individuals. Across the whole study: Donors had three CD4 naive, three CD4 memory, two CD8 naive and one CD8 memory plate apiece.

The split of CD4+ cells yielded CD45RA+ naive and CD45RA-negative memory subsets. Overall study findings and caveats: Sample collection involved blood only; tissue repertoires are likely different. Naive CD4 clonotypes overlapped across a few donors at approximately 5.3%.

For this clone: Its specificity is not known.

Some clones are missing from TCRdb's copy, which holds only in-frame ones; the method was immunoSEQ multiplex PCR. The sample has 2 million to 3 million clones, over 85% seen once. The sequenced sample was naive CD4+ T cells from PBMCs. Subset defined: CD45RA+ positively selected. The clonotype comes from a man younger than 30 in good health. Some clones in this sample may be carry-over from other donors' samples.

The chain's CDR3 is CASSLKAPATDTQYF. CDR3 bases: TGTGCCAGCAGCTTAAAGGCGCCCGCCACAGATACGCAGTATTTT. The chain links TRBV7-3 to TRBJ2-3; the D is unclear. Germline V gene lookup returns CDR1 SGHTA and CDR2 FQGTGA. Trimming took 1 base from V and 2 from J, leaving 10 bases between them. The CDR3 has 15 residues.